The clone carrying this T cell receptor beta chain was seen a handful of times. The data are from a study of technical replicates of blood from several donors. Only in-frame clones appear in the TCRdb table, and some are missing; sequencing was by immunoSEQ multiplex PCR. In the table there are about 62,000 clones, more than 75% of which are singletons. This CDR3 contains 13 residues. V was clipped by 8 bases and J by 5 bases, with 14 bases between them. Germline CDR1 and CDR2: LGHNT and FRNRAP. This sequence joins TRBV12-5 and TRBJ2-3; D might be TRBD1 (6 bases). The origin of this receptor is a human donor in good health. Some clones in this sample may be carry-over from other donors' samples. The sequenced sample consisted of PBMCs. CDR3 sequence reads: CASQAGRGDTQYF. The CDR3, as DNA: TGTGCTAGTCAGGCGGGCAGGGGAGATACGCAGTATTTT.